This T cell receptor (beta chain) was retrieved from a study of OX40 agonist ivuxolimab in advanced cancers. Regarding the complete study: Ivuxolimab was a fully human IgG2 agonistic monoclonal antibody targeting the costimulatory receptor OX40 (CD134). In the dose-escalation cohort, around four fifths of patients were male, and the mean age was roughly 60 years, with a range of about 23 to 90. Partial responses occurred in three dose-escalation patients, of whom one had hepatocellular carcinoma and two had cutaneous melanoma. The paper reports the monotherapy dose-escalation portion (N ≈ 52 patients) of the phase I ivuxolimab trial. Of the roughly 52 dose-escalation patients, hepatocellular carcinoma was present in around 20, melanoma in approximately 15, renal cell carcinoma in 9 and head and neck cancer in 9. Patients were allowed to have had prior anti-PD-1, anti-PD-L1 or anti-CTLA-4 therapy, and roughly 40% of the dose-escalation patients had been treated with checkpoint inhibitors. The point of sequencing TCRbeta in the periphery was to test whether ivuxolimab changed TCR sequence diversity and drove clonal T-cell expansion. Intravenous ivuxolimab was administered to patients every 2 weeks at six dose levels: 0.01, 0.1, 0.3, 1.5, 3 and 10 mg/kg.

What the work shows at the level of the full study, not this receptor alone: Low levels of normalized T-cell clonal expansion were also seen in some patients who did not respond. After ivuxolimab, more expanded clones were found on average in CD8+ T cells than in CD4+ T cells. In the 0.1-3.0 mg/kg groups, partial responders were among the patients with the lowest normalized peripheral clonal expansion, particularly in CD8+ T cells. At doses of 0.1 to 3.0 mg/kg, clonal expansion of both CD4+ and CD8+ blood T cells was observed from baseline to week 6. Which antigens the clonally expanded peripheral T cells were specific for was not determined.

Patients with a history of autoimmune disease or receiving systemic immunosuppression were excluded from the trial. In every dose cohort, peripheral blood was drawn for TCR sequencing at baseline, cycle 4 day 1, and cycle 7 day 1. The samples were taken from a phase I, first-in-human, multicenter, open-label dose-escalation trial of ivuxolimab. Adults with locally advanced or metastatic melanoma, renal cell, hepatocellular, or head and neck squamous cell carcinoma were enrolled in the trial. Before TCR sequencing, CD4+ T cells and CD8+ T cells from peripheral blood were sorted into separate populations. To note about this clone: Its target antigen remains unknown. Base-call qualities are not available, and no considerably larger clone is one nucleotide away.

Genomic DNA was extracted from sorted cells for sequencing of the TCRbeta CDR3 region. The immunoSEQ Assay was used to sequence the TCRbeta CDR3 regions. The table was pulled from immuneACCESS by TCRdb, which kept in-frame rearrangements only. Such tables lose some clones; where checked, under half of the loss comes from unresolved V genes, and the rest has no known cause. The sample table records approximately 35,000 clones; around 92% of these occur just once. The ten largest clones add up to 30% to 40% of the sample. Sequenced here: CD4+ or CD8+ T cells sorted from blood, sampled in a trial of the OX40 agonist ivuxolimab. The origin of this receptor is an adult with an advanced solid tumor such as melanoma, head and neck, liver or kidney cancer.

The sequence in DNA is TGTGCCAGCAGTTTGACAGGGTTCGGGGGTGAGCAGTTCTTC. Translated, this gives CASSLTGFGGEQFF. The receptor chain draws on TRBV28 and TRBJ2-1; TRBD1 could be the D gene, as 7 bases match. V is reduced by 3 bases and J by 9 bases, leaving a spacing of 15 bases between them. Per the germline V gene, MDHEN is the CDR1 and SYDVKM is the CDR2. The CDR3 runs 14 amino acids, cysteine and phenylalanine included. CDR3 DNA is the only sequence kept; it has 42 bases, read in frame from the first base.